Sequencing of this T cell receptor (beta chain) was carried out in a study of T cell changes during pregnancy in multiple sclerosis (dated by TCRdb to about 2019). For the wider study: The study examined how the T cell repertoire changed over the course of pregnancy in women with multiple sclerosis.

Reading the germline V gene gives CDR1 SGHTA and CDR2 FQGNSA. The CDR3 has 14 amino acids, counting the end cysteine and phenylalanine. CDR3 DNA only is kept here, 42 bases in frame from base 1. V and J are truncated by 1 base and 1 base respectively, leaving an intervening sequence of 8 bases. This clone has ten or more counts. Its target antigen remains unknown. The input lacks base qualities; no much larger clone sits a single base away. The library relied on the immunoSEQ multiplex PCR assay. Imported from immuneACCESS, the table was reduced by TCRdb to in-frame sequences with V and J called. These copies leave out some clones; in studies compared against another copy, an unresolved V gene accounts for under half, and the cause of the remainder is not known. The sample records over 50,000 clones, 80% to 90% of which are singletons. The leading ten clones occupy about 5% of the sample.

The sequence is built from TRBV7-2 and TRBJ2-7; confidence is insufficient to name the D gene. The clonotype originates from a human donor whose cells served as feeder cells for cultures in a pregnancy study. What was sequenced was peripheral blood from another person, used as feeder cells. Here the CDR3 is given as CASSLELRSYEQYF. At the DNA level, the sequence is TGTGCCAGCAGCTTAGAACTTCGATCCTACGAGCAGTACTTC. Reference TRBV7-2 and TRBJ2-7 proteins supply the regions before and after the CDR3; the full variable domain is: GAGVSQSPSNKVTEKGKDVELRCDPISGHTALYWYRQSLGQGLEFLIYFQGNSAPDKSGLPSDRFSAERTGGSVSTLTIQRTQQEDSAVYLCASSLELRSYEQYFGPGTRLTVT.